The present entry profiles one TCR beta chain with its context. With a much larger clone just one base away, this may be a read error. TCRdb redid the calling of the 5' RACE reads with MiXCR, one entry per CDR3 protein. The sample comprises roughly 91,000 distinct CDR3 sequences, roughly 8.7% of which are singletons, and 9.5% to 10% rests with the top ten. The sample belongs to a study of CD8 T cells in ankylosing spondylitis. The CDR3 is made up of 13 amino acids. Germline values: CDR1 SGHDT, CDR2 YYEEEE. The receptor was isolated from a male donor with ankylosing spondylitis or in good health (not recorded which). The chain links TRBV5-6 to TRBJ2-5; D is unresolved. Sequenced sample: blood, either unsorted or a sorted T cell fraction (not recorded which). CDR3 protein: CASSLWSQETQCF. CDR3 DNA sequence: TGTGCCAGCAGCTTGTGGTCCCAAGAGACCCAGTGCTTC.